A single sample gave rise to the 32 T cell receptor beta chains below, sequenced in a study of blood T cells in healthy people across ages. Then a second PCR, running roughly 6 to 12 cycles, was carried out with a sample-barcoded 5' primer and a J-beta primer mix. MiXCR, applied by TCRdb to the 5' RACE reads, yields one record per CDR3 protein. The data contain about 940,000 distinct CDR3 sequences, roughly 50% of them singletons. Specimen: blood. Receptors were obtained from a man aged 30 to 39 in good health.

J is TRBJ1-2 and V is TRBV11-2, with a possible D match to TRBD1 (5 bases). This CDR3 has 13 amino acids. The germline V and J ends were trimmed by 4 bases and 4 bases, with 10 bases remaining between them. Germline V gene data show CDR1 as SGHAT and CDR2 as FQNNGV. The CDR3 loop is CASSSGLFYGYTF. The CDR3 nucleotides are TGTGCCAGCAGCTCGGGACTTTTCTATGGCTACACCTTC.

This clonotype was counted a few times. The V call is TRBV2, the J call TRBJ2-1; tentatively, D is TRBD1 or TRBD2 (6 bases each). With 0 bases removed from V and 10 bases from J, the gap between germline ends came to 10 bases. This CDR3 is 13 amino acids long. In germline, CDR1 is SNHLY, CDR2 FYNNEI. This chain's CDR3 is CASSEASGGEQFF. The CDR3 nucleotides are TGTGCCAGCAGTGAAGCGTCCGGGGGCGAGCAGTTCTTC.

Only a few counts were recorded for this clonotype. The V gene is TRBV7-2, the J gene TRBJ2-5; 10 nucleotides align to TRBD2. Trimming cost V 5 bases and J 5 bases; bases outside gene matches: 2. Germline CDR1 SGHTA, CDR2 FQGNSA. CDR3 size: 13 residues. The CDR3 sequence is CASSVSGGETQYF. The DNA of the CDR3 is TGTGCCAGCAGCGTTAGCGGGGGGGAGACCCAGTACTTC.

The rearrangement uses TRBV12-3 or TRBV12-4 and TRBJ2-5; D may be TRBD1 (5 bases). The CDR3 spans 14 residues. V lost 4 bases and J lost 11, with 20 bases in between. CDR3 DNA: TGTGCCAGCAGTTCGTCCAGGGTTTACAATGAGCAGTACTTC. Its protein is CASSSSRVYNEQYF.

This chain uses TRBV19 with TRBJ1-1; 9 bases fit TRBD1. There are 12 residues in the CDR3. In germline, CDR1 is LNHDA, CDR2 SQIVND (reference sequence). V trimming: 5 bases; J trimming: 10 bases; junction bases outside the gene matches: 5. CDR3 sequence (DNA): TGTGCCAGTAGTCCGCTGACAGGGGGAGCTTTCTTT. Encoded protein: CASSPLTGGAFF.

V and J are TRBV20-1 and TRBJ1-6; perhaps TRBD1 as D (5 bases). The ends were cut back, 6 bases at V and 0 bases at J, with 9 bases in the middle. The CDR3 contains 14 residues. CDR1 DFQATT and CDR2 SNEGSKA come from the germline V gene (reference sequence). This CDR3 is CSAPDSSYNSPLHF. CDR3 DNA: TGCAGTGCACCCGACAGCTCCTATAATTCACCCCTCCACTTT.

This chain connects TRBV20-1 to TRBJ2-1; D is undetermined. V was cut by 6 bases and J by 9 bases, with 15 bases left in between. Germline V lookup: CDR1 DFQATT, CDR2 SNEGSKA (reference sequence). This CDR3 contains 12 residues. CDR3 loop: CSARPREREQFF. CDR3 in DNA: TGCAGTGCCCGCCCCCGCGAGCGTGAGCAGTTCTTC.

The chain links TRBV29-1 to TRBJ2-3; D could derive from TRBD1 or TRBD2 (5 bases each). Per germline, CDR1 SQVTM and CDR2 ANQGSEA. The CDR3 is 13 residues long. V was shortened by 3 bases and J by 7 bases, with 14 bases between the two germline ends. Here the CDR3 DNA reads TGCAGCGTTGAGCTCGACCGGGGCAATACGCAGTATTTT. Amino acid sequence: CSVELDRGNTQYF.

The V gene is TRBV7-2, the J gene TRBJ2-7; D may be TRBD1 or TRBD2 (6 bases each). The CDR3 consists of 14 residues. Germline V gene lookup returns CDR1 SGHTA and CDR2 FQGNSA. Trimming removed 3 bases at V and 2 bases at J, with 11 bases between. CDR3 coding DNA: TGTGCCAGCAGCTTTGGGGGGCCGACCTACGAGCAGTACTTC. Its protein is CASSFGGPTYEQYF.

This clonotype has only one observation. Compared with germline, one end of the junction differs, possibly owing to a read error. This chain links TRBV3-1 with TRBJ1-2; no clear D. The CDR3 contains 15 residues. Germline-derived CDR1 and CDR2 are LGHDT and YNNKEL (reference sequence). The CDR3 nucleotides read TGTGCCAGCAGCCTTCAAGGGCAAGTCCGGGTCGGCTACACCTTT. Its protein is CASSLQGQVRVGYTF.

The chain recombines TRBV11-1 with TRBJ2-7; no definite D call. The CDR3 has 13 amino acids. Germline loops: CDR1 SGHAT, CDR2 FQDESV (reference sequence). Trimming pared 3 bases from V and 2 bases from J, leaving 8 bases between. The CDR3 DNA is TGTGCCAGCAGCTTGGAGCAGACCTACGAGCAGTACTTC. The encoded protein is CASSLEQTYEQYF.

In its sample, this clonotype was seen once. The J gene is TRBJ2-1, the V gene TRBV5-1; TRBD1 matches at 7 bases. The germline CDR1 and CDR2 sequences are SGHRS and YFSETQ. The CDR3 spans 16 residues. The trim removed 0 bases at V and 8 bases at J, leaving 11 bases unmatched. The CDR3 sequence is CASSLARDRVYDEQFF. The CDR3 DNA reads as TGCGCCAGCAGCTTGGCCCGAGACAGGGTATACGATGAGCAGTTCTTC.

The J gene is TRBJ1-1, the V gene TRBV15; no clear D gene. The CDR3 contains 15 residues. Trimming cost V 0 bases and J 4 bases, with 12 bases left between them. Germline CDR1 LNHNV, CDR2 YYDKDF (reference sequence). CDR3: CATSRDQTRGTEAFF. CDR3 DNA: TGTGCCACCAGCAGAGATCAAACGCGGGGCACTGAAGCTTTCTTT.

This clonotype was observed a handful of times. The chain couples TRBV14 to TRBJ2-1; unclear D gene. Germline values: CDR1 SGHDN, CDR2 FVKESK. This CDR3 is 13 amino acids long. The ends were cut back, 2 bases at V and 10 bases at J, with 12 bases in the middle. The CDR3 spells CASSQNRLGEQFF. Written as DNA, the CDR3 is TGTGCCAGCAGCCAAAACCGACTGGGAGAGCAGTTCTTC.

The chain has TRBV12-3 or TRBV12-4 and TRBJ2-1; tentatively, D is TRBD1 (5 bases). This CDR3 has 14 residues. The ends were cut back, 6 bases at V and 2 bases at J, with 11 bases in the middle. This CDR3 reads CASRLTGTYNEQFF. The CDR3 DNA follows: TGTGCCAGCAGGTTAACAGGAACCTACAATGAGCAGTTCTTC.

V is TRBV6-5 and J is TRBJ2-5; 15 bases match TRBD2. This CDR3 region has 18 residues. The V gene end was trimmed by 4 bases and the J gene end by 1 base; junction bases not matched to a gene: 7. Per germline, CDR1 MNHEY and CDR2 SVGAGI. The CDR3 loop is CASSSGTSGGRSQETQYF. The CDR3 coding sequence is TGTGCCAGCAGTTCCGGGACTAGCGGGGGGAGAAGCCAAGAGACCCAGTACTTC.

The rearrangement links TRBV4-1 to TRBJ1-4; 8 nucleotides agree with TRBD1. Germline V gene data show CDR1 as MGHRA and CDR2 as YSYEKL. The V gene end was trimmed by 8 bases and the J gene end by 2 bases; junction bases not matched to a gene: 13. CDR3 length equals 17 residues. CDR3 DNA sequence: TGCGCCAGCTCACCAGGGGGCTCTTTAACGACTAATGAAAAACTGTTTTTT. Its translation: CASSPGGSLTTNEKLFF.

The CDR3 sequence: CASSSLEPGDAGKTNEKLFF. The CDR3 bases are TGTGCCAGCAGCTCACTCGAGCCTGGGGACGCAGGAAAAACTAATGAAAAACTGTTTTTT. The chain combines TRBV27 with TRBJ1-4, with D possibly TRBD1 on 5 matching bases. Trimming pared 6 bases from V and 1 base from J, leaving 27 bases between. The CDR3 loop spans 20 amino acids. CDR1 and CDR2 (germline): MNHEY, SMNVEV (reference sequence).

In its sample, this clonotype was seen once. The rearrangement uses TRBV4-1 and TRBJ2-7; 9 nucleotides match TRBD2. V gave up 0 bases and J gave up 4 bases; unmatched junction bases: 16. CDR3 size: 19 residues. The germline gives CDR1 MGHRA, CDR2 YSYEKL. The CDR3 DNA reads TGCGCCAGCAGCCAAGAAACGGGTATAGCGGGAGTGAGGATTTACGAGCAGTACTTC. Translation: CASSQETGIAGVRIYEQYF.

A word on this clonotype: The germline gene is not matched at one end of the junction; a read error may be the cause. The rearrangement uses TRBV9 and TRBJ2-1; 7 nucleotides line up with TRBD1. CDR3 length: 19 amino acids. The germline gives CDR1 SGDLS, CDR2 YYNGEE. The CDR3 loop is CANSPPRQGMSSSYNEQFF. In nucleotides, the CDR3 is TGTGCCAACAGCCCCCCAAGACAGGGAATGTCGAGCTCCTACAATGAGCAGTTCTTC. The whole variable domain, remainder taken from reference TRBV9 and TRBJ2-1, is DSGVTQTPKHLITATGQRVTLRCSPRSGDLSVYWYQQSLDQGLQFLIQYYNGEERAKGNILERFSAQQFPDLHSELNLSSLELGDSALYFCANSPPRQGMSSSYNEQFFGPGTRLTVL.

This clonotype has just a few counts. The CDR3 DNA reads as TGTGCCAGCAAGAGGTCATCGGGACAGGGGAGGGACTATGGCTACACCTTC. Encoded protein: CASKRSSGQGRDYGYTF. The chain is built from TRBV6-6 and TRBJ1-2; 10 bases match TRBD1. The V gene's germline CDR1 is MNHNY and CDR2 SVGAGI (reference sequence). J was trimmed by 3 bases and V by 7 bases; bases with no gene match: 14. The CDR3 consists of 17 residues.

The CDR3: CASSLDSPGYTF. In DNA form, the CDR3 reads TGTGCCAGCAGCTTAGACTCTCCGGGCTACACCTTC. V usage is TRBV7-9 and J usage is TRBJ1-2; no firm D call. There are 12 residues in the CDR3. CDR1 and CDR2 from the germline V gene are SEHNR and FQNEAQ (reference sequence). The V end lost 1 base, the J end lost 8 bases, and 8 bases lay between the germline ends.

This clonotype was seen many times. This sequence joins TRBV7-4 and TRBJ2-1; D perhaps matches TRBD2 (5 bases). The CDR3 contains 14 residues. Germline V gives CDR1 SGHVT, CDR2 SQSDAQ. Trimming cost V 2 bases and J 8 bases, with 13 bases left between them. The chain's CDR3 is CASSLPPSSDEQFF. The CDR3 bases are TGTGCCAGCAGCTTACCTCCTAGCTCTGATGAGCAGTTCTTC.

The chain couples TRBV6-1 to TRBJ1-2; a possible D gene is TRBD1 (5 bases). The length of the CDR3 is 15 residues. Germline loops: CDR1 MNHNS, CDR2 SASEGT. The V gene lost 1 base and the J gene lost 6 bases, with 15 bases spanning the gap. CDR3 residues: CASSEEGLTADGYTF. The CDR3, as DNA: TGTGCCAGCAGTGAAGAGGGACTGACTGCTGATGGCTACACCTTC.

The chain joins TRBV24-1 to TRBJ2-3, with TRBD2 matching 13 bases. The junction had 8 bases not matched to a gene; V was cut back by 4 bases and J by 2 bases. Per the germline V gene, CDR1 is KGHDR and CDR2 is SFDVKD. The CDR3 extends over 18 amino acids. The CDR3 DNA sequence: TGTGCCACCAGTGACCATAGGACTAGCGGGGGCCTCACAGATACGCAGTATTTT. Protein: CATSDHRTSGGLTDTQYF.

V and J are TRBV4-2 and TRBJ2-3; 10 bases agree with TRBD1. Germline V CDR1 and CDR2: LGHNA, YNFKEQ. The CDR3 sequence is 16 residues long. J lost 2 bases, V lost 2 bases, and 4 bases had no gene match. The chain's CDR3 is CASSQIGTGATDTQYF. The CDR3 DNA reads TGTGCCAGCAGCCAAATCGGGACAGGGGCCACAGATACGCAGTATTTT.

The V and J genes are TRBV29-1 and TRBJ2-5, with D possibly matching TRBD2 (6 bases). Deletions cut 6 bases from V and 4 bases from J, with 15 bases between. Looked up from germline, CDR1 is SQVTM and CDR2 is ANQGSEA. The CDR3 runs 13 residues. The CDR3 bases are TGCAGCGTGGGGTCTTGGAGGGGAGAGACCCAGTACTTC. Translated, it gives CSVGSWRGETQYF.

This chain links TRBV12-3 or TRBV12-4 with TRBJ2-3; D may be TRBD2 (7 bases). V lost 5 bases and J lost 3, with 15 bases in between. The CDR3 sequence is 15 residues long. The CDR3 here is CASSLGGTMTDTQYF. The CDR3 DNA sequence: TGTGCCAGCAGTCTGGGAGGGACAATGACAGATACGCAGTATTTT.

This clonotype was seen only a few times. The V gene is TRBV27, the J gene TRBJ2-7, with D possibly TRBD1 on 5 matching bases. V lost 6 bases and J 6 bases, leaving 18 bases between the germline ends. Germline V gives CDR1 MNHEY, CDR2 SMNVEV (reference sequence). The CDR3 is 14 residues long. DNA for the CDR3: TGTGCCAGCAGCCCTCAGGGCCCCTTCGGCGAGCAGTACTTC. Protein product: CASSPQGPFGEQYF.

This clonotype was counted once. The chain joins TRBV5-1 to TRBJ1-1; D gene ambiguous. This CDR3 region has 12 residues. From germline, CDR1 is SGHRS and CDR2 YFSETQ. V was shortened by 0 bases and J by 7 bases, with 7 bases between the two germline ends. CDR3 sequence (DNA): TGCGCCAGCAGCTTGGAAAGGCATGAAGCTTTCTTT. Amino acids: CASSLERHEAFF.

CDR3 region: CASSLETPSYNSPLHF. DNA of the CDR3: TGTGCCAGCAGCCTCGAGACGCCATCCTATAATTCACCCCTCCACTTT. V is TRBV7-3 and J is TRBJ1-6; D not resolved. The ends were cut back, 5 bases at V and 1 base at J, with 12 bases in the middle. This CDR3 comprises 16 residues. The germline gives CDR1 SGHTA, CDR2 FQGTGA.

The rearrangement uses TRBV5-6 and TRBJ1-2; 9 bases are a match to TRBD1. CDR1 SGHDT and CDR2 YYEEEE come from the germline V gene. The CDR3 totals 21 residues. The junction had 24 bases not matched to a gene; V was cut back by 1 base and J by 5 bases. This CDR3 is CASSLPARYRRTGEVGYGYTF. The CDR3 coding sequence is TGTGCCAGCAGCTTGCCCGCGCGCTACAGACGGACAGGGGAAGTTGGGTATGGCTACACCTTC.